A selection of T cell receptor beta chains follows, all from one sample in a study of T-cell memory formation after mild COVID-19. TCRdb redid the calling of the 5' RACE reads with MiXCR, one entry per CDR3 protein. The table shows some 600,000 distinct CDR3 sequences, with roughly 17% occurring only once. The sample comprised PBMCs or a T cell subset sorted from them (not recorded which). The receptors shown here come from an adult woman who had mild COVID-19 (a few samples of this study predate the infection). Cell type and time point are not known. Both conserved end residues are part of each CDR3. The D gene is left open where the match is weak. The size field is filled for only some rows; it gives once, few, many or a size class.

clone_size	v_call	d_call	j_call	cdr3_nt	cdr3_aa
.	TRBV29-1	TRBD1	TRBJ1-1	TGCAGGGGACAGGGGACGACTGAAGCTTTCTTT	CRGQGTTEAFF
few	TRBV6-1	TRBD1	TRBJ1-5	TGTGCCAGCAGTGAACAGGGGGCGTTATTAGGGCCCCAGCATTTT	CASSEQGALLGPQHF
.	TRBV12-3/TRBV12-4	TRBD1	TRBJ2-7	TGTGCCAGCAGTGCACAGGGGGCAAGGTACGAGCAGTACTTC	CASSAQGARYEQYF
.	TRBV24-1	.	TRBJ1-2	TGTGCCACCAGCCAGGACAGTTTAGATGGCTACACCTTC	CATSQDSLDGYTF
.	TRBV27	.	TRBJ2-2	TGTGCCAGCAGTCTGCAGGGGGGCCGGGCCGGGGAGCTGTTTTTT	CASSLQGGRAGELFF
.	TRBV2	TRBD2	TRBJ2-1	TGTGCCAGCATTGGGCGGGGGGATAATGAGCAGTTCTTC	CASIGRGDNEQFF
.	TRBV4-1	TRBD2	TRBJ2-2	TGCGCCAGCAGCTCAGGGCCGTTACGCGGGGGGACAAACACCGGGGAGCTGTTTTTT	CASSSGPLRGGTNTGELFF
.	TRBV20-1	.	TRBJ2-2	TGCAGTGCTAGAGATCTCCCAGTCACCGGGGAGCTGTTTTTT	CSARDLPVTGELFF
.	TRBV3-1	TRBD2	TRBJ2-1	TGTGCCAGCAGCCCAGGACTAGCGCACAATGAGCAGTTCTTC	CASSPGLAHNEQFF
.	TRBV27	.	TRBJ2-1	TGTGCCAGCAGCGTCAGGTCGGGGTATGAGCAGTTCTTC	CASSVRSGYEQFF
many	TRBV7-8	TRBD1	TRBJ1-4	TGTGCCAGCAGCCCACTGGTCAGGGGGCCAGGAGAAAAACTGTTTTTT	CASSPLVRGPGEKLFF
few	TRBV12-3/TRBV12-4	.	TRBJ2-7	TGTGCCAGCAGCCGAGGAGGCGACGAGCAGTACTTC	CASSRGGDEQYF
.	TRBV12-3/TRBV12-4	.	TRBJ2-5	TGTGCCAGCAGCCGGATGGGCGGAGGGGAGACCCAGTACTTC	CASSRMGGGETQYF
few	TRBV20-1	TRBD2	TRBJ2-1	TGCAGTGCTAGATATAGCGGGAGGAACAATGAGCAGTTCTTC	CSARYSGRNNEQFF
.	TRBV4-3	TRBD1	TRBJ1-4	TGCGCCAGCAGCCAAGATCTGGGGGGACAGGGGAGCCCTAATGAAAAACTGTTTTTT	CASSQDLGGQGSPNEKLFF
few	TRBV2	.	TRBJ2-1	TGTGCCAGCAGGACACGGGGGCAAATGAGAAATGAGCAGTTCTTC	CASRTRGQMRNEQFF
.	TRBV5-1	.	TRBJ2-1	TGCGCCAGCAGCTTGGTGGCAGAAGGAGGGAATGAGCAGTTCTTC	CASSLVAEGGNEQFF
few	TRBV9	.	TRBJ2-7	TGTGCCAGCAGCGCCGAAGACGCATCCTACGAGCAGTACTTC	CASSAEDASYEQYF
.	TRBV7-9	.	TRBJ2-3	TGTGCCAGCTACGCGCGGGCGGAGTCCTACACAGATACGCAGTATTTT	CASYARAESYTDTQYF
few	TRBV11-3	TRBD1	TRBJ1-4	TGTGCCAGCACAGGGGGAAATGAAAAACTGTTTTTT	CASTGGNEKLFF
.	TRBV5-4	TRBD2	TRBJ2-5	TGTGCCAGCAGCTTGGAGGGGACTAGTAGGAGGCAAGAGACCCAGTACTTC	CASSLEGTSRRQETQYF
few	TRBV7-2	.	TRBJ2-7	TGTGCCAGCAGCTTCGCTGCCGAGCAGTACTTC	CASSFAAEQYF